One sample yielded the 27 T cell receptor beta chains listed below, sequenced in a study of cytomegalovirus exposure and HLA in healthy donors. 60 Vbeta and 13 Jbeta primers were used in PCR. Assay: immunoSEQ multiplex PCR; the TCRdb copy retains only in-frame clones and omits some. The table records about 160,000 clones, over 60% of them present only once. Sequencing input: PBMCs. All receptors come from a woman between 50 and 59 years old in good health and CMV-seropositive.

In regard to this clone: One end of the junction does not line up with germline, which may come from a read error. This chain joins TRBV7-8 and TRBJ2-7; 9 bases are a match to TRBD2. The CDR3 sequence is 14 residues long. Germline lookup yields CDR1 SGHVS and CDR2 FQNEAQ. CDR3 DNA sequence: TGTGCCAGCACCTTAGCGGGAGACTCCTACGAGCAGTACTTC. This encodes CASTLAGDSYEQYF.

This rearrangement joins TRBV5-6 to TRBJ2-3; D perhaps matches TRBD1 (6 bases). This CDR3 spans 16 amino acids. V lost 4 bases and J 3 bases, leaving 18 bases between the germline ends. In germline, CDR1 is SGHDT, CDR2 YYEEEE. The DNA for the CDR3 is TGTGCCAGCAGCCCCGTGAACACAGGGAAAACAGATACGCAGTATTTT. Amino acid sequence: CASSPVNTGKTDTQYF.

The chain has TRBV9 and TRBJ2-5, with D possibly being TRBD2 (6 bases). Per germline, CDR1 SGDLS and CDR2 YYNGEE. V dropped 3 bases and J dropped 3 bases, with 12 bases sitting between them. The CDR3 totals 14 residues. CDR3 region: CASSGRDSKETQYF. The DNA of the CDR3 is TGTGCCAGCAGCGGCCGGGACTCTAAAGAGACCCAGTACTTC. Combining the CDR3 with reference TRBV9 and TRBJ2-5 gives the whole variable domain DSGVTQTPKHLITATGQRVTLRCSPRSGDLSVYWYQQSLDQGLQFLIQYYNGEERAKGNILERFSAQQFPDLHSELNLSSLELGDSALYFCASSGRDSKETQYFGPGTRLLVL.

V gene TRBV9 combines with J gene TRBJ2-3; the match to TRBD2 covers 7 bases. Germline V gives CDR1 SGDLS, CDR2 YYNGEE. This CDR3 is built from 14 residues. V shed 4 bases and J 2 bases; nucleotides not matched to a gene: 4. The CDR3 sequence: CASSSGITTDTQYF. The CDR3 nucleotides are TGTGCCAGCAGCAGCGGGATTACCACAGATACGCAGTATTTT.

The chain has TRBV2 and TRBJ2-3; TRBD1 is a possible D gene (5 bases). The V gene's germline CDR1 is SNHLY and CDR2 FYNNEI. CDR3 size: 12 residues. V lost 3 bases to trimming and J lost 7 bases, with 8 bases between them. The chain's CDR3 is CASSDRGNTQYF. CDR3 nucleotides: TGTGCCAGCAGTGATAGGGGCAATACGCAGTATTTT. Supplemented by reference TRBV2 and TRBJ2-3, the full variable domain reads EPEVTQTPSHQVTQMGQEVILRCVPISNHLYFYWYRQILGQKVEFLVSFYNNEISEKSEIFDDQFSVERPDGSNFTLKIRSTKLEDSAMYFCASSDRGNTQYFGPGTRLTVL.

This rearrangement joins TRBV6-1 to TRBJ1-1, with a possible D match to TRBD1 (5 bases). Trimming shortened V by 1 base and J by 5 bases, and 14 bases separated the two germline ends. The CDR3 runs 15 residues. Germline CDR1 is MNHNS and CDR2 is SASEGT. CDR3 in DNA: TGTGCCAGCAGTGAAGGGAGGGGACTGTGGACTGAAGCTTTCTTT. Amino acid sequence: CASSEGRGLWTEAFF.

The gene calls are TRBV6-1 and TRBJ2-2; D is undetermined. Germline CDR1 and CDR2: MNHNS and SASEGT. V gave up 2 bases and J gave up 10 bases, with 11 bases separating them. The CDR3 is 13 residues long. CDR3 in amino acids: CASSELRLLELFF. Written as DNA, the CDR3 is TGTGCCAGCAGTGAACTGAGACTCCTGGAGCTGTTTTTT.

V is TRBV2 and J is TRBJ1-2; D is ambiguous. Germline V lookup: CDR1 SNHLY, CDR2 FYNNEI. Trimming took off 6 bases at V and 4 bases at J, with 15 bases between the two ends. The CDR3 loop spans 14 amino acids. The CDR3 reads CASRPGESGYGYTF. The CDR3 bases are TGTGCCAGCAGGCCGGGAGAGTCGGGCTATGGCTACACCTTC.

This sequence joins TRBV13 and TRBJ1-2, with 9 nucleotides matching TRBD1. Germline CDR1 and CDR2: PRHDT and FYEKMQ (reference sequence). CDR3 length: 14 amino acids. J was trimmed by 8 bases and V by 4 bases; bases with no gene match: 8. The chain's CDR3 is CASSSSRDREGYTF. The CDR3 DNA reads TGTGCCAGCAGCTCGAGCCGGGACAGGGAAGGCTACACCTTC. Full variable domain (remainder filled in from reference TRBV13 and TRBJ1-2): AAGVIQSPRHLIKEKRETATLKCYPIPRHDTVYWYQQGPGQDPQFLISFYEKMQSDKGSIPDRFSAQQFSDYHSELNMSSLELGDSALYFCASSSSRDREGYTFGSGTRLTVV.

V gene TRBV7-9 combines with J gene TRBJ2-7, with 9 bases matching TRBD1. The V and J ends lost 3 bases and 2 bases, in that order; junction bases with no gene match: 14. CDR3 length: 18 residues. Germline lookup yields CDR1 SEHNR and CDR2 FQNEAQ (reference sequence). The CDR3 DNA follows: TGTGCCAGCAGCTTCGCAAACCAAGGGACAGGGAAAACCTACGAGCAGTACTTC. Residues: CASSFANQGTGKTYEQYF.

In its sample, this clone was seen a few times. The V gene is TRBV2, the J gene TRBJ2-5; TRBD1 matches at 10 bases. This CDR3 is built from 15 residues. Germline CDR1 is SNHLY and CDR2 is FYNNEI. V was clipped by 4 bases and J by 5 bases; unmatched bases: 7. CDR3 in amino acids: CASSVGQGLIETQYF. As DNA, the CDR3 is TGTGCCAGCAGTGTGGGACAGGGGCTGATTGAGACCCAGTACTTC. Variable domain in full (rest from reference TRBV2 and TRBJ2-5): EPEVTQTPSHQVTQMGQEVILRCVPISNHLYFYWYRQILGQKVEFLVSFYNNEISEKSEIFDDQFSVERPDGSNFTLKIRSTKLEDSAMYFCASSVGQGLIETQYFGPGTRLLVL.

This sequence joins TRBV30 and TRBJ1-1; the D is unclear. The V gene's germline CDR1 is GTSNPN and CDR2 SVGIG (reference sequence). The CDR3 extends over 14 amino acids. V lost 2 bases and J 2 bases, leaving 12 bases between the germline ends. The CDR3 region is CAWSKETFNTEAFF. CDR3 bases: TGTGCCTGGAGTAAGGAGACCTTTAACACTGAAGCTTTCTTT. The full variable domain, completed using reference TRBV30 and TRBJ1-1, is SQTIHQWPATLVQPVGSPLSLECTVEGTSNPNLYWYRQAAGRGLQLLFYSVGIGQISSEVPQNLSASRPQDRQFILSSKKLLLSDSGFYLCAWSKETFNTEAFFGQGTRLTVV.

The chain joins TRBV5-6 to TRBJ1-3, with a tentative D call TRBD1 (5 bases). Trimming stripped 3 bases from V and 3 bases from J, with 13 bases between. Germline CDR1 SGHDT, CDR2 YYEEEE. CDR3 length: 15 residues. The CDR3: CASSSPRGGGNTIYF. The CDR3 nucleotides are TGTGCCAGCAGCTCCCCCCGGGGGGGTGGAAACACCATATATTTT.

The chain couples TRBV29-1 to TRBJ1-1; D is unresolved. The germline V gene encodes CDR1 SQVTM and CDR2 ANQGSEA. The CDR3 covers 12 residues. Trimming shortened V by 5 bases and J by 1 base, and 8 bases separated the two germline ends. In DNA form, the CDR3 reads TGCAGCGTTCGCGTCTCGAACACTGAAGCTTTCTTT. It translates to CSVRVSNTEAFF.

This chain links TRBV6-5 with TRBJ1-2; D gene ambiguous. The CDR3 is 14 amino acids. V was cut by 3 bases and J by 3 bases, with 11 bases left in between. The germline gives CDR1 MNHEY, CDR2 SVGAGI. The CDR3 nucleotides read TGTGCCAGCAGTTATTCGACATCCCACTATGGCTACACCTTC. Translated, it gives CASSYSTSHYGYTF.

This clone appeared a single time. The CDR3 DNA is TGCGCCTCTCAAGGGGGCTCCTACGAGCAGTACTTC. It specifies CASQGGSYEQYF. The gene calls are TRBV5-1 and TRBJ2-7; D is possibly TRBD1 (6 bases). Deletions cut 10 bases from V and 0 bases from J, with 11 bases between. CDR3 length: 12 amino acids. Germline assignment: CDR1 SGHRS and CDR2 YFSETQ. The whole variable domain, filled in from reference TRBV5-1 and TRBJ2-7, reads KAGVTQTPRYLIKTRGQQVTLSCSPISGHRSVSWYQQTPGQGLQFLFEYFSETQRNKGNFPGRFSGRQFSNSRSEMNVSTLELGDSALYLCASQGGSYEQYFGPGTRLTVT.

This clone has only one observation. CDR3 sequence reads: CASTDIAGGYTDTQYF. The CDR3 DNA is TGTGCCAGTACCGACATAGCGGGGGGTTACACAGATACGCAGTATTTT. V gene TRBV19 combines with J gene TRBJ2-3; 10 bases line up with TRBD2. Per germline, CDR1 LNHDA and CDR2 SQIVND (reference sequence). After removal of 7 bases from V and 2 bases from J, the junction contained 9 bases not matched to a gene. This CDR3 has 16 amino acids.

The chain carries TRBV4-3 and TRBJ2-3; possible D gene TRBD1, 6 bases. The CDR3 spans 16 residues. CDR1 is LGHNA and CDR2 is YSLEER in the germline V gene. The germline V and J ends were trimmed by 0 bases and 0 bases, with 10 bases remaining between them. This chain's CDR3 is CASSQEGAPSTDTQYF. CDR3 sequence (DNA): TGCGCCAGCAGCCAAGAGGGGGCTCCTAGCACAGATACGCAGTATTTT.

The chain is built from TRBV27 and TRBJ2-1, with D possibly TRBD1 on 5 matching bases. V lost 5 bases, J lost 0 bases, and 5 bases lay in between. The CDR3 spans 13 residues. Germline CDR1 MNHEY, CDR2 SMNVEV (reference sequence). The CDR3 DNA is TGTGCCAGCAGTCAGGGCTCCTACAATGAGCAGTTCTTC. This translates into CASSQGSYNEQFF.

This clone was recorded only once. This rearrangement joins TRBV2 to TRBJ2-7, with TRBD1 matching 9 bases. This CDR3 contains 14 residues. The germline gives CDR1 SNHLY, CDR2 FYNNEI. Trimming cost V 8 bases and J 3 bases; bases outside gene matches: 8. The CDR3 sequence is CASGRTGVDYEQYF. Written as DNA, the CDR3 is TGTGCCAGCGGCCGGACAGGGGTGGACTACGAGCAGTACTTC.

The gene calls are TRBV4-2 and TRBJ2-2; D is ambiguous. Germline V gene sequence: CDR1 LGHNA, CDR2 YNFKEQ. V was pared by 5 bases and J by 1 base, with 8 bases between. The CDR3 is 14 amino acids. The CDR3 bases are TGTGCCAGCAGCTTAACACGGAACACCGGGGAGCTGTTTTTT. Protein: CASSLTRNTGELFF.

This chain links TRBV29-1 with TRBJ1-1; 9 bases are shared with TRBD1. The CDR3 sequence is 16 residues long. V shed 6 bases and J 6 bases; nucleotides not matched to a gene: 17. Per germline, CDR1 SQVTM and CDR2 ANQGSEA. CDR3 DNA sequence: TGCAGCGTAGAAAGGGACAGGGAACTTAGGGAATCTGAAGCTTTCTTT. Amino acid sequence: CSVERDRELRESEAFF.

The rearrangement uses TRBV4-3 and TRBJ1-6; unclear D gene. The germline gives CDR1 LGHNA, CDR2 YSLEER. The CDR3 loop spans 14 amino acids. V shed 6 bases and J shed 7 bases, with 13 bases lying between them. As DNA, the CDR3 is TGCGCCAGCAGTGGGAGGGCGATGAATTCACCCCTCCACTTT. It specifies CASSGRAMNSPLHF.

The rearrangement joins TRBV4-1 to TRBJ1-2; no firm D call. The ends were cut back, 0 bases at V and 4 bases at J, with 12 bases in the middle. The CDR3 sequence is 15 residues long. CDR1 and CDR2 (germline): MGHRA, YSYEKL. CDR3 region: CASSQDPGGGYGYTF. CDR3 DNA: TGCGCCAGCAGCCAAGATCCCGGAGGAGGCTATGGCTACACCTTC.

Only one count was recorded for this clone. The chain employs TRBV30 and TRBJ2-3; a weak D match, TRBD2 (6 bases). This CDR3 contains 13 residues. CDR1 and CDR2 (germline): GTSNPN, SVGIG (reference sequence). Trimming pared 4 bases from V and 2 bases from J, leaving 10 bases between. CDR3 amino acids: CAWNAGPTDTQYF. In nucleotides, the CDR3 is TGTGCCTGGAATGCGGGGCCCACAGATACGCAGTATTTT.

The chain carries TRBV18 and TRBJ2-5; 8 bases map to TRBD1. Losses at the gene ends were 6 bases for V and 4 bases for J; bases not matched to a gene: 13. The CDR3 loop spans 16 amino acids. Germline CDR1 and CDR2: KGHSH and LQKENI. The DNA of the CDR3 is TGTGCCAGCTCTCTTCCCTCAGGACAGGGACGAGAGACCCAGTACTTC. It codes for CASSLPSGQGRETQYF.

This chain joins TRBV29-1 and TRBJ1-2; maybe TRBD1 (6 bases). Trimming cost V 2 bases and J 5 bases, with 9 bases left between them. CDR1 is SQVTM, CDR2 ANQGSEA, per germline. This CDR3 has 12 amino acids. CDR3 sequence (DNA): TGCAGCGTTGAAAGGGGGGGTTATGGCTACACCTTC. Amino acids: CSVERGGYGYTF.